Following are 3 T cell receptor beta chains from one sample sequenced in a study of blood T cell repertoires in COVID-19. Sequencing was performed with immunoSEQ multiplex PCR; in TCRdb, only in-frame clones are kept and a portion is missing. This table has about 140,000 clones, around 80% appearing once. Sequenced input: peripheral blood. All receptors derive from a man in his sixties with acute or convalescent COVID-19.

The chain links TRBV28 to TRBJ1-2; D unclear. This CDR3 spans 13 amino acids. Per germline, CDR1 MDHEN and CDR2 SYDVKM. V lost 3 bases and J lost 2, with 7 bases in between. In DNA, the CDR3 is TGTGCCAGCAGTTTGGCCAGAAACTATGGCTACACCTTC. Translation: CASSLARNYGYTF.

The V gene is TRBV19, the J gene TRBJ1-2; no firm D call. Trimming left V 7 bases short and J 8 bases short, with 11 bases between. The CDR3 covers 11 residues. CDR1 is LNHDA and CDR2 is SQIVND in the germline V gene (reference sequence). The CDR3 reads CASTPGNGYTF. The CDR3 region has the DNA TGTGCCAGTACCCCGGGGAACGGCTACACCTTC. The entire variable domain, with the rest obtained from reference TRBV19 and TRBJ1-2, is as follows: DGGITQSPKYLFRKEGQNVTLSCEQNLNHDAMYWYRQDPGQGLRLIYYSQIVNDFQKGDIAEGYSVSREKKESFPLTVTSAQKNPTAFYLCASTPGNGYTFGSGTRLTVV.

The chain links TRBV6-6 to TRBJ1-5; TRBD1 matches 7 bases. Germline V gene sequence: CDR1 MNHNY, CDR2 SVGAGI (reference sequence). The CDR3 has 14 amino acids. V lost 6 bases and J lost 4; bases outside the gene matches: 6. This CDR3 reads CASRWTGENQPQHF. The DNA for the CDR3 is TGTGCCAGCAGGTGGACAGGCGAAAATCAGCCCCAGCATTTT.